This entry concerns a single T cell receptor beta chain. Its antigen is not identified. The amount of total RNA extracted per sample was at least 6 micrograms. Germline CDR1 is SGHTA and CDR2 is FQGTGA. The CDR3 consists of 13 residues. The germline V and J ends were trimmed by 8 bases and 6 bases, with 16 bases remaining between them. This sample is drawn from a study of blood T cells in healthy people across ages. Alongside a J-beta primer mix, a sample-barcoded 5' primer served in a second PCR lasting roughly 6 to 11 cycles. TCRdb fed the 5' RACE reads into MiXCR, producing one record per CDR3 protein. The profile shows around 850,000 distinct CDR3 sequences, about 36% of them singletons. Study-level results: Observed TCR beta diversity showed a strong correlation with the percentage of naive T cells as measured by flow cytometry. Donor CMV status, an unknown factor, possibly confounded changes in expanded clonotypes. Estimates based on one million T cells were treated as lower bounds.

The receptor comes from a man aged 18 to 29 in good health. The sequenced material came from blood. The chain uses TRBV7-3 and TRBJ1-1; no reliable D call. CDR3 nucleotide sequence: TGTGCCAGCGGCCCGGGCGGAAGCTCTGAAGCTTTCTTT. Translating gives CASGPGGSSEAFF.